These T cell receptor beta chains were read from a single sample in a study of blood T cell repertoires in COVID-19. TCRdb keeps only in-frame clones here, not all; method: immunoSEQ multiplex PCR. This sample has about 180,000 clones, with roughly 85% found just once. Sequencing was done on a sample of peripheral blood. Every receptor here comes from a human donor with active or convalescent COVID-19. The donor label of this sample is uncertain. Each CDR3 is given with its conserved first and last residue. D genes are given only for firm matches. Clone size, where shown, is once, few, many, or a class for clones that have expanded.

TRBV18,TRBJ2-5,.,.,CASSPSISGTSSGTQYF,TGTGCCAGCTCACCATCGATATCCGGGACAAGCTCCGGGACCCAGTACTTC
TRBV7-3,TRBJ2-2,TRBD2,.,CASSLEGISGSSGELFF,TGTGCCAGCAGCCTAGAGGGTATTAGCGGGAGTTCCGGGGAGCTGTTTTTT
TRBV5-1,TRBJ2-5,.,.,CASSFGEKETQYF,TGCGCCAGCAGCTTCGGAGAGAAAGAGACCCAGTACTTC
TRBV7-2,TRBJ1-5,.,once,CASSFGAGQHF,TGTGCCAGCAGCTTCGGTGCCGGGCAGCATTTT
TRBV11-2,TRBJ2-2,.,.,CASSLGFRLAKTGELFF,TGTGCCAGCAGCTTAGGATTTCGGCTAGCGAAAACCGGGGAGCTGTTTTTT
TRBV27,TRBJ2-1,.,.,CASSLEGPKIGNEQFF,TGTGCCAGCAGTTTAGAGGGCCCAAAAATAGGGAATGAGCAGTTCTTC
TRBV4-3,TRBJ2-2,TRBD2,.,CASSQENSGGTNTGELFF,TGCGCCAGCAGCCAAGAAAATAGCGGGGGGACGAACACCGGGGAGCTGTTTTTT
TRBV5-5,TRBJ2-2,.,.,CASSRVIGELFF,TGTGCCAGCAGCCGGGTTATCGGGGAGCTGTTTTTT
TRBV5-1,TRBJ2-5,TRBD2,.,CASSLANTGGGETQYF,TGCGCCAGCAGCTTGGCCAACACGGGAGGGGGAGAGACCCAGTACTTC
TRBV6-5,TRBJ1-6,TRBD1,.,CASSSWTGYNSPLHF,TGTGCCAGCAGTTCCTGGACAGGATATAATTCACCCCTCCACTTT
TRBV5-6,TRBJ2-5,TRBD1,.,CASRTGTGLSETQYF,TGTGCCAGCAGAACCGGGACAGGGTTGTCAGAGACCCAGTACTTC
TRBV7-9,TRBJ1-5,.,once,CASSRQGNQPQHF,TGTGCCAGCAGCCGACAAGGCAATCAGCCCCAGCATTTT
TRBV15,TRBJ2-7,TRBD1,.,CATSARTGAYEQYF,TGTGCCACCAGCGCCAGGACAGGGGCCTACGAGCAGTACTTC
TRBV27,TRBJ1-2,.,.,CASSSTRTKGGYTF,TGTGCCAGCAGCAGCACCCGGACAAAAGGGGGCTACACCTTC
TRBV3-1/TRBV3-2,TRBJ1-1,TRBD1,.,CASSQTGGWDTEAFF,TGTGCCAGCAGCCAAACAGGGGGCTGGGACACTGAAGCTTTCTTT
TRBV7-9,TRBJ2-3,.,.,CASTRADTQYF,TGTGCCAGCACCCGGGCAGATACGCAGTATTTT
TRBV7-3,TRBJ2-6,.,.,CASSHGGTGANVLTF,TGTGCCAGCAGCCATGGGGGCACTGGGGCCAACGTCCTGACTTTC
TRBV10-3,TRBJ1-1,.,.,CATKPTGGGAFF,TGTGCCACCAAACCAACGGGGGGGGGAGCTTTCTTT
TRBV5-4,TRBJ2-2,.,.,CASNRKGENTGELFF,TGTGCCAGCAACCGGAAGGGGGAGAACACCGGGGAGCTGTTTTTT
TRBV7-2,TRBJ2-5,TRBD2,.,CASSFVGTSGGARQETQYF,TGTGCCAGCAGCTTTGTTGGGACTAGCGGGGGGGCGAGACAAGAGACCCAGTACTTC
TRBV28,TRBJ1-2,TRBD1,.,CASSVTGGLYGYTF,TGTGCCAGCAGTGTGACAGGGGGGCTCTATGGCTACACCTTC
TRBV6-5,TRBJ2-7,.,.,CASSYRGPGNLYEQYF,TGTGCCAGCAGTTACCGAGGTCCGGGTAATCTCTACGAGCAGTACTTC
TRBV5-1,TRBJ1-2,TRBD1,.,CASSSELQGADYGYTF,TGCGCCAGCAGCTCTGAATTACAGGGGGCTGACTATGGCTACACCTTC
TRBV11-3,TRBJ2-7,TRBD2,.,CASSLGSLAGEQYF,TGTGCCAGCAGCTTAGGATCCCTAGCGGGGGAGCAGTACTTC